This TCR beta chain was obtained from a study of OX40 agonist ivuxolimab in advanced cancers. Trimming pared 0 bases from V and 6 bases from J, leaving 9 bases between. The germline V gene has CDR1 MNHEY and CDR2 SMNVEV (reference sequence). This CDR3 comprises 14 residues. This clone was seen a single time. This table comes from immunoSEQ multiplex PCR, and its TCRdb copy is limited to in-frame clones, with some not included. The sample contains some 100,000 clones, around 90% of which appear only once. This sequence originates from an adult with an advanced solid tumor such as melanoma, head and neck, liver or kidney cancer. Sequencing was performed on CD4+ or CD8+ T cells sorted from blood, taken in a trial of the OX40 agonist ivuxolimab. This chain uses TRBV27 with TRBJ1-5, with D unresolved. CDR3 coding DNA: TGTGCCAGCAGTTTATCCCGGTGGGGTCAGCCCCAGCATTTT. It is translated as CASSLSRWGQPQHF.